The entry that follows covers one TCR beta chain sequence. Its specificity is not known. The data are from a study of radiation and T cells in renal cell carcinoma. Study findings and constraints: Top tumor clonotypes rose in blood 2 weeks post-radiation, then contracted. Without pretreatment biopsies, baseline tumor clonotype presence was undetermined.

This CDR3 region has 14 residues. The V end lost 6 bases, the J end lost 3 bases, and 14 bases lay between the germline ends. In germline, CDR1 is MNHNY, CDR2 SVGAGI (reference sequence). Sequenced by immunoSEQ multiplex PCR; TCRdb stores in-frame clones only, minus some. This sample yields 150,000 to 180,000 clones, of which roughly 89% are seen a single time; around 13% belongs to the top ten. Noted time point: blood 2 weeks post-SBRT. Treatment of the sample: 15 Gy SBRT to primary tumor, nephrectomy 4 weeks later. The patient's renal cell carcinoma had clear cell pathology. This sequence joins TRBV6-6 and TRBJ1-2; maybe TRBD1 (5 bases). This receptor was taken from a woman between 50 and 59 years old with renal cell carcinoma. Specimen: blood, collected from a patient whose treatment included radiotherapy and nephrectomy. The CDR3, as DNA: TGTGCCAGCAGCCAATTAGGGGATGACTATGGCTACACCTTC. This translates into CASSQLGDDYGYTF.